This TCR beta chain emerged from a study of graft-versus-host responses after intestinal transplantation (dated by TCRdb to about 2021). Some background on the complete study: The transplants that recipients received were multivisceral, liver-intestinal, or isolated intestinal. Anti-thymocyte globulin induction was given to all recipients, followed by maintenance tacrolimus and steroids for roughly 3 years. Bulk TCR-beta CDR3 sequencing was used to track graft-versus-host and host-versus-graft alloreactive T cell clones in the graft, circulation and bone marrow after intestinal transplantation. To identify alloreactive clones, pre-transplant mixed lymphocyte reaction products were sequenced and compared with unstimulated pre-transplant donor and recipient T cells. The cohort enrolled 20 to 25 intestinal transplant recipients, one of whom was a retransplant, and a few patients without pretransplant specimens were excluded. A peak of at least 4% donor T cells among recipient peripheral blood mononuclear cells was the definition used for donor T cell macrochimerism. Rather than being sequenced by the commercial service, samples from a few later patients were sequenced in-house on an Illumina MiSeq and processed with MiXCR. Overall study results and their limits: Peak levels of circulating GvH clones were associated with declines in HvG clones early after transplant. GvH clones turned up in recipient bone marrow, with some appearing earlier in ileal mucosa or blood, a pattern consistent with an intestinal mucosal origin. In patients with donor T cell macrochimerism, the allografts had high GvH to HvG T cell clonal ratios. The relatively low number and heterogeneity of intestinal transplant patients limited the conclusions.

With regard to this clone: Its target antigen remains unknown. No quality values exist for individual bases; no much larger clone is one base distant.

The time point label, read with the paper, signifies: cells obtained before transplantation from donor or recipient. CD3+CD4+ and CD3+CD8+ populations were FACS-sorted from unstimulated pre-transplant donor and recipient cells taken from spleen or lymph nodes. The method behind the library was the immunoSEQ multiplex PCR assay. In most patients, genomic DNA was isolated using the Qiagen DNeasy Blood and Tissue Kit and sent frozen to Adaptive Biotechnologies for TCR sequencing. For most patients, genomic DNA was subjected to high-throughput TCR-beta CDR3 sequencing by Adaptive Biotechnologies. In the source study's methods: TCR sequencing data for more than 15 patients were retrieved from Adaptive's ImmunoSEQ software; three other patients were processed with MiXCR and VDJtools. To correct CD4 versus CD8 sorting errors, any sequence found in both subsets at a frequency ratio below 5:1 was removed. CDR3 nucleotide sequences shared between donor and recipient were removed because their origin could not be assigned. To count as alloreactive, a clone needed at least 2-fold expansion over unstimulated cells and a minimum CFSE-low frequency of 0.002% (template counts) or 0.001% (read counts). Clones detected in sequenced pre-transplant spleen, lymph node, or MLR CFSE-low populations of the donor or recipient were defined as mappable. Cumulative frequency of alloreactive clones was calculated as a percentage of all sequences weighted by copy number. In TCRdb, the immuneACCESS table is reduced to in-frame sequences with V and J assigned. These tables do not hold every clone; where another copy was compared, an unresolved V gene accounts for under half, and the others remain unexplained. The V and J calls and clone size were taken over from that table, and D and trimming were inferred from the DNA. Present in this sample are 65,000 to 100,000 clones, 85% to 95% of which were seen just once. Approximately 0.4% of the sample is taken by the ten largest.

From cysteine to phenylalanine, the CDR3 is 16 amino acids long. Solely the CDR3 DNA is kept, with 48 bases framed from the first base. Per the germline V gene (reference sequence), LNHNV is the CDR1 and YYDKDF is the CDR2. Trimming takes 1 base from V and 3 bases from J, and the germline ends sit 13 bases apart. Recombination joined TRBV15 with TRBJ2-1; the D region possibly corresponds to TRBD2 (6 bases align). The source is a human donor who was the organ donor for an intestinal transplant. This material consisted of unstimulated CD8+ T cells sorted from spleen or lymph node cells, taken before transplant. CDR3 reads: CATSRAAGSFYNEQFF. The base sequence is TGTGCCACCAGCAGAGCCGCGGGGTCCTTCTACAATGAGCAGTTCTTC.